This T cell receptor beta chain was found in a study of blood T cell repertoires in COVID-19. In this sample, this clone turned up once. This CDR3 comprises 13 residues. CDR1 is LGHNA and CDR2 is YSLEER in the germline V gene. The V gene end was trimmed by 1 base and the J gene end by 6 bases; junction bases not matched to a gene: 1. Per the authors' pipeline: Amplification from reference gene primers served as the basis for estimated nucleated cell counts. TCRdb's table, derived via immunoSEQ multiplex PCR, lists solely in-frame clones and lacks some. Clonal size and the V and J genes are those of that table, whereas D and trimming came from the DNA. The table has around 43,000 clones, 80% to 90% seen once.

The sequencing input was peripheral blood. The gene calls are TRBV4-3 and TRBJ1-2; 8 nucleotides line up with TRBD1. This TCR derives from a woman in her seventies with acute or convalescent COVID-19. The CDR3 DNA follows: TGCGCCAGCAGCCAAGCAGGGGGCGATGGCTACACCTTC. The encoded protein is CASSQAGGDGYTF.